Below are 9 T cell receptor beta chains sequenced from a single sample in a study of blood T cell repertoires in COVID-19. Some clones are missing from TCRdb's copy, which holds only in-frame ones; the method was immunoSEQ multiplex PCR. The sample has hundreds of thousands of clones, 85% to 90% seen once. The specimen was PBMCs or T cells enriched from blood (not recorded which). The receptor set was obtained from a woman aged 18-30 years who had recovered from COVID-19.

The gene calls are TRBV5-1 and TRBJ2-7, with D unresolved. The CDR3 is 16 residues long. V was trimmed by 0 bases and J by 0 bases, leaving 13 bases between them. The germline CDR1 and CDR2 sequences are SGHRS and YFSETQ. The CDR3: CASSLGLSLVSYEQYF. Here the CDR3 DNA reads TGCGCCAGCAGCTTGGGGTTGAGCCTAGTCTCCTACGAGCAGTACTTC.

The CDR3 sequence: CASSSIGFMNTEAFF. For the CDR3, the DNA is TGTGCCAGCAGCTCGATCGGGTTTATGAACACTGAAGCTTTCTTT. V and J are TRBV7-9 and TRBJ1-1; D gene ambiguous. The CDR3 is 15 residues long. The V and J ends lost 4 bases and 0 bases respectively, with 12 bases between them. CDR1 is SEHNR and CDR2 is FQNEAQ in the germline V gene (reference sequence). Based on the CDR3 plus reference TRBV7-9 and TRBJ1-1, the full variable domain is DTGVSQNPRHKITKRGQNVTFRCDPISEHNRLYWYRQTLGQGPEFLTYFQNEAQLEKSRLLSDRFSAERPKGSFSTLEIQRTEQGDSAMYLCASSSIGFMNTEAFFGQGTRLTVV.

This chain connects TRBV28 to TRBJ1-2; D gene ambiguous. The germline gives CDR1 MDHEN, CDR2 SYDVKM. V was shortened by 5 bases and J by 0 bases, with 7 bases between the two germline ends. The CDR3 runs to 13 residues. The CDR3 region has the DNA TGTGCCAGCAGTCGAGAAGCTAACTATGGCTACACCTTC. It is translated as CASSREANYGYTF.

J is TRBJ2-2 and V is TRBV3-1 (or the pseudogene TRBV3-2); 12 bases are a match to TRBD2. The germline CDR1 and CDR2 sequences are LGHDT and YNNKEL (reference sequence). The trim removed 4 bases at V and 5 bases at J, leaving 14 bases unmatched. There are 19 residues in the CDR3. CDR3 nucleotides: TGTGCCAGCAGCCCGGGTGGGCTAGCGGGGGGGCCCCGGACCGGGGAGCTGTTTTTT. This codes for CASSPGGLAGGPRTGELFF.

The J gene is TRBJ1-1, the V gene TRBV2; 7 bases agree with TRBD1. Germline CDR1 SNHLY, CDR2 FYNNEI. V dropped 6 bases and J dropped 0; count of bases not matched to a gene: 7. The CDR3 contains 15 residues. This chain's CDR3 is CASRQGRIMNTEAFF. The CDR3 coding sequence is TGTGCCAGCAGACAGGGGCGAATCATGAACACTGAAGCTTTCTTT.

The V call is TRBV18, the J call TRBJ2-7; 8 bases map to TRBD1. Looked up from germline, CDR1 is KGHSH and CDR2 is LQKENI. The CDR3 is 16 amino acids. V lost 3 bases to trimming and J lost 4 bases; unmatched junction nucleotides: 11. The CDR3: CASSPHGAGGGYEQYF. Here the CDR3 DNA reads TGTGCCAGCTCACCCCATGGTGCAGGGGGCGGGTACGAGCAGTACTTC.

The chain has TRBV9 and TRBJ1-1; 9 positions match TRBD1. The CDR3 length is 12 residues. Germline-derived CDR1 and CDR2 are SGDLS and YYNGEE. V was clipped by 4 bases and J by 11 bases; unmatched bases: 6. DNA for the CDR3: TGTGCCAGCAGCCTATCCGGGACAGGGGCTTTCTTT. This translates into CASSLSGTGAFF. The complete variable domain, with remaining parts taken from reference TRBV9 and TRBJ1-1, reads DSGVTQTPKHLITATGQRVTLRCSPRSGDLSVYWYQQSLDQGLQFLIQYYNGEERAKGNILERFSAQQFPDLHSELNLSSLELGDSALYFCASSLSGTGAFFGQGTRLTVV.

This clone appeared a single time. The rearrangement links TRBV19 to TRBJ2-7, with 7 bases aligning to TRBD1. Germline V CDR1 and CDR2: LNHDA, SQIVND (reference sequence). The V gene end was trimmed by 5 bases and the J gene end by 3 bases; junction bases not matched to a gene: 4. CDR3 length: 13 residues. CDR3 sequence: CASSSPGGYEQYF. The CDR3 DNA sequence: TGTGCCAGTAGTTCTCCAGGGGGCTACGAGCAGTACTTC.

The chain combines TRBV28 with TRBJ1-5, with D unclear. Germline V gene data show CDR1 as MDHEN and CDR2 as SYDVKM. This CDR3 contains 11 residues. With 4 bases removed from V and 9 bases from J, the gap between germline ends came to 7 bases. CDR3 residues: CASSSDRPQHF. In DNA form, the CDR3 reads TGTGCCAGCAGTTCAGATCGGCCCCAGCATTTT.